A selection of T cell receptor beta chains follows, all from one sample in a study of T cells after yellow fever vaccination. TCRdb re-derived calls from the 5' RACE reads in MiXCR, one entry per CDR3 protein. Of 100,000 to 150,000 distinct CDR3 sequences in the sample, 13% to 15% were seen once. The specimen was CD8+ T cells sorted from PBMCs, collected 5 days after the yellow fever booster vaccination. The receptors originated from a man aged 18 to 35 who received the YFV17D yellow fever vaccine. CDR3s leave out the opening cysteine and the closing phenylalanine or tryptophan. Only some rows state a clone size, as once, few, many or a class for expanded clones.

ASSLGTSDNEQF	-	12	TRBV5-1	TRBJ2-1
ASSLRTSGGREQF	-	13	TRBV9	TRBJ2-1
ASSLTGAQNTEAF	-	13	TRBV5-1	TRBJ1-1
ASSGTTETQY	-	10	TRBV18	TRBJ2-5
SVIPLATGYT	-	10	TRBV29-1	TRBJ1-2
ASSLAQTGLGQPQH	-	14	TRBV7-9	TRBJ1-5
ASSRGTGSYNEQF	-	13	TRBV6-5	TRBJ2-1
ASSFFDGGAGEQF	few	13	TRBV7-2	TRBJ2-1
ASGETEYYEQY	-	11	TRBV6-1	TRBJ2-7
SARDHEWGVAF	few	11	TRBV20-1	TRBJ1-1
ASRGGTSKAQY	many	11	TRBV12-3/TRBV12-4	TRBJ2-5
ASSPRGPAGGLPSSYNEQF	few	19	TRBV9	TRBJ2-1
SASSLRLAGGAKNIQY	-	16	TRBV20-1	TRBJ2-4
ASSARRVKSTGELF	-	14	TRBV9	TRBJ2-2
ATSTGVRETQY	-	11	TRBV15	TRBJ2-5